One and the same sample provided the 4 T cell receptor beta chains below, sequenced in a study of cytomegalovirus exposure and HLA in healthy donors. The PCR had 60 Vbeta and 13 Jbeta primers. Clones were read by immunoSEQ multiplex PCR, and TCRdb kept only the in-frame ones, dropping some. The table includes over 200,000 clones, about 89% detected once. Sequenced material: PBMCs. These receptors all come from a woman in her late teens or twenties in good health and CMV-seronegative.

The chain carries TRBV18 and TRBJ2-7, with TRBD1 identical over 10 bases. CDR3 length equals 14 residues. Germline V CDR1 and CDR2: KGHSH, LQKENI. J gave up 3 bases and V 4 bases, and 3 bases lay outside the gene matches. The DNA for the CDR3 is TGTGCCAGCTCACTCGGACAGGGGGGCTACGAGCAGTACTTC. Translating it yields CASSLGQGGYEQYF.

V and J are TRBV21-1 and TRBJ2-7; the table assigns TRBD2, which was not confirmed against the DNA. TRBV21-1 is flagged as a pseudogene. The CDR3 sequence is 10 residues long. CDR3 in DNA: TGTGCCAGCAGCAGGCTAGCGCCGTACTTC. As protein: CASSRLAPYF.

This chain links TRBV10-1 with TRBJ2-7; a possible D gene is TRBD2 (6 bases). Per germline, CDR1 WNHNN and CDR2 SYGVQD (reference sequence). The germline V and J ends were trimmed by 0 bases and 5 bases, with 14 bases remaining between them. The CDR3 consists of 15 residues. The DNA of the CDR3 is TGCGCCAGCAGTGAGTCGCTGGAGGGTACAAACGAGCAGTACTTC. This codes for CASSESLEGTNEQYF.

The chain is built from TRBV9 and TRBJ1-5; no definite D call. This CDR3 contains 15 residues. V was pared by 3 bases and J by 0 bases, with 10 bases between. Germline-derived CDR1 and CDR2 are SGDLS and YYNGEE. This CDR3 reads CASSANSYSNQPQHF. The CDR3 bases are TGTGCCAGCAGCGCGAACAGTTATAGCAATCAGCCCCAGCATTTT. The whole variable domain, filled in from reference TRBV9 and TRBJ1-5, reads DSGVTQTPKHLITATGQRVTLRCSPRSGDLSVYWYQQSLDQGLQFLIQYYNGEERAKGNILERFSAQQFPDLHSELNLSSLELGDSALYFCASSANSYSNQPQHFGDGTRLSIL.